The 25 T cell receptor beta chains below were found in one sample sequenced in a study of T cell changes during pregnancy in multiple sclerosis. Clones were read by immunoSEQ multiplex PCR, and TCRdb kept only the in-frame ones, dropping some. The table lists 85,000 to 95,000 clones, 91% of them singletons, with more than 1.5% in the top ten. This specimen was peripheral blood, taken after pregnancy. Every receptor here comes from a female donor in good health, enrolled as a control in a pregnancy study.

The chain couples TRBV4-3 to TRBJ2-5; maybe TRBD1 (6 bases). The CDR3 totals 14 residues. Germline CDR1 LGHNA, CDR2 YSLEER. Trimming pared 3 bases from V and 4 bases from J, leaving 12 bases between. For the CDR3, the DNA is TGCGCCAGCAGCCAGCGGACAGTCGGAGAGACCCAGTACTTC. As protein: CASSQRTVGETQYF.

The chain carries TRBV10-3 and TRBJ1-2, with 8 bases fitting TRBD1. The CDR3 sequence is 13 residues long. In germline, CDR1 is ENHRY, CDR2 SYGVKD. V gave up 4 bases and J gave up 3 bases; unmatched junction bases: 1. Here the CDR3 reads CAISVGQDYGYTF. CDR3 nucleotide sequence: TGTGCCATCAGTGTGGGACAGGACTATGGCTACACCTTC.

This clone was seen more than once but under ten times. The V and J genes are TRBV6-1 and TRBJ1-2; no definite D call. The V gene's germline CDR1 is MNHNS and CDR2 SASEGT. The CDR3 contains 14 residues. V dropped 2 bases and J dropped 1 base, with 8 bases sitting between them. The CDR3 nucleotides are TGTGCCAGCAGTGAAAATCGGGTTAACTATGGCTACACCTTC. Its translation: CASSENRVNYGYTF.

V usage is TRBV7-8 and J usage is TRBJ2-5; 10 nucleotides line up with TRBD2. V gave up 1 base and J gave up 2 bases; unmatched junction bases: 4. The CDR3 length is 16 residues. Germline CDR1 reads SGHVS; CDR2 reads FQNEAQ. The DNA of the CDR3 is TGTGCCAGCAGCTTAGGGGGTAGCGGGGGGCAAGAGACCCAGTACTTC. Residues: CASSLGGSGGQETQYF.

The chain uses TRBV10-3 and TRBJ2-1; 8 positions match TRBD2. The trim removed 2 bases at V and 0 bases at J, leaving 18 bases unmatched. The V gene's germline CDR1 is ENHRY and CDR2 SYGVKD. The CDR3 spans 21 residues. CDR3 DNA: TGTGCCATCAGTGAGCCAATGGTCTTAGCGGGGAGAACGAGCTCCTACAATGAGCAGTTCTTC. This translates into CAISEPMVLAGRTSSYNEQFF.

The V gene is TRBV7-9, the J gene TRBJ2-1; 15 bases agree with TRBD2. Unmatched junction bases numbered 1, after V lost 1 base and J lost 3 bases. Germline assignment: CDR1 SEHNR and CDR2 FQNEAQ (reference sequence). This CDR3 region has 17 residues. The CDR3 bases are TGTGCCAGCAGCTTAGGGACTAGCGGGGGGGTCTACAATGAGCAGTTCTTC. It yields the protein CASSLGTSGGVYNEQFF. Together with reference TRBV7-9 and TRBJ2-1, the CDR3 gives the full variable domain: DTGVSQNPRHKITKRGQNVTFRCDPISEHNRLYWYRQTLGQGPEFLTYFQNEAQLEKSRLLSDRFSAERPKGSFSTLEIQRTEQGDSAMYLCASSLGTSGGVYNEQFFGPGTRLTVL.

The chain couples TRBV6-6 to TRBJ2-1, with TRBD1 matching 9 bases. The CDR3 is 15 residues long. J gave up 7 bases and V 4 bases, and 8 bases lay outside the gene matches. Germline V gene lookup returns CDR1 MNHNY and CDR2 SVGAGI (reference sequence). CDR3 amino acids: CASSSPDRGGNEQFF. The CDR3 bases are TGTGCCAGCAGTTCGCCGGACAGGGGTGGGAATGAGCAGTTCTTC.

The chain combines TRBV5-4 with TRBJ1-6; D possibly corresponds to TRBD1 (5 bases). CDR1 SGHNT and CDR2 YYREEE come from the germline V gene (reference sequence). V was clipped by 0 bases and J by 7 bases, with 14 bases between them. This CDR3 has 16 amino acids. The CDR3 here is CASSLVAGRGNSPLHF. The CDR3 region has the DNA TGTGCCAGCAGCTTGGTTGCGGGACGCGGGAATTCACCCCTCCACTTT.

The V call is TRBV7-3, the J call TRBJ2-5; 13 bases line up with TRBD2. Looked up from germline, CDR1 is SGHTA and CDR2 is FQGTGA. The CDR3 totals 14 residues. V lost 4 bases to trimming and J lost 5 bases; unmatched junction nucleotides: 1. For the CDR3, the DNA is TGTGCCAGCAGCTCGACTAGCGGGGGGGAGACCCAGTACTTC. This sequence encodes CASSSTSGGETQYF.

As DNA, the CDR3 is TGTGCCAGCAGCCAAGCAGACGAGCAGTACTTC. Residues: CASSQADEQYF. The gene calls are TRBV14 and TRBJ2-7; no definite D call. The CDR3 is 11 residues long. Germline loops: CDR1 SGHDN, CDR2 FVKESK. The germline V and J ends were trimmed by 1 base and 5 bases, with 3 bases remaining between them.

The chain combines TRBV7-9 with TRBJ1-4; D is perhaps TRBD1 (6 bases). V lost 7 bases, J lost 7 bases, and 19 bases lay in between. Germline values: CDR1 SEHNR, CDR2 FQNEAQ (reference sequence). The CDR3 has 15 amino acids. The CDR3 loop reads CASTFSQGGSEKLFF. The CDR3 bases are TGTGCCAGCACCTTCTCACAGGGTGGAAGTGAAAAACTGTTTTTT.

The J gene is TRBJ1-3, the V gene TRBV7-9, with 9 bases lining up with TRBD1. V gave up 5 bases and J gave up 8 bases; unmatched junction bases: 4. The CDR3 is made up of 13 amino acids. The germline gives CDR1 SEHNR, CDR2 FQNEAQ (reference sequence). The chain's CDR3 is CASSQTGGDTIYF. CDR3 in DNA: TGTGCCAGCAGCCAGACAGGGGGAGACACCATATATTTT.

The V call is TRBV30, the J call TRBJ1-6; D uncertain. Per the germline V gene, CDR1 is GTSNPN and CDR2 is SVGIG (reference sequence). The V end was cut by 0 bases, the J end by 11 bases, with 11 bases between. The CDR3 consists of 13 residues. The CDR3 DNA sequence: TGTGCCTGGAGTGTATTTTGGGGAGCACCCCTCCACTTT. Its translation: CAWSVFWGAPLHF.

The gene calls are TRBV11-2 and TRBJ2-2; possibly TRBD2 for D (6 bases). Germline V gene sequence: CDR1 SGHAT, CDR2 FQNNGV. The ends were cut back, 5 bases at V and 4 bases at J, with 17 bases in the middle. The CDR3 consists of 16 residues. The CDR3 spells CASSRWEAQGTGELFF. The CDR3 region has the DNA TGTGCCAGCAGCCGATGGGAGGCGCAAGGCACCGGGGAGCTGTTTTTT.

V gene TRBV6-6 combines with J gene TRBJ1-5; tentative D call: TRBD1 (6 bases). Germline V CDR1 and CDR2: MNHNY, SVGAGI (reference sequence). V was pared by 7 bases and J by 5 bases, with 9 bases between. This CDR3 comprises 12 residues. The CDR3 bases are TGTGCCAGCACCTACAGGGATCAGCCCCAGCATTTT. It translates to CASTYRDQPQHF.

This clone is a singleton in its sample. The chain combines TRBV10-3 with TRBJ1-6; D remains unclear. Between the trimmed V and J ends, which lost 2 bases and 10 bases, there was a span of 12 bases. Germline V gene data show CDR1 as ENHRY and CDR2 as SYGVKD. CDR3 length equals 14 residues. As DNA, the CDR3 is TGTGCCATCAGTGAGACAGCTACTCAATCACCCCTCCACTTT. The encoded protein is CAISETATQSPLHF.

J is TRBJ2-5 and V is TRBV7-2; TRBD2 matches 14 bases. This CDR3 is built from 18 residues. The J segment lost 5 bases and the V segment lost 5 bases, leaving 13 bases of the junction unmatched. Per the germline V gene, CDR1 is SGHTA and CDR2 is FQGNSA. CDR3 sequence: CASSLLGTSGGRAETQYF. The CDR3 coding sequence is TGTGCCAGCAGCCTCCTGGGGACTAGCGGGGGACGGGCCGAGACCCAGTACTTC.

This chain joins TRBV6-1 and TRBJ1-2; 7 bases are shared with TRBD1. CDR1 and CDR2 from the germline V gene are MNHNS and SASEGT. The trim removed 2 bases at V and 5 bases at J, leaving 5 bases unmatched. The CDR3 runs 14 residues. The DNA of the CDR3 is TGTGCCAGCAGTGAAAACAGGGGTGGGTATGGCTACACCTTC. Translation gives CASSENRGGYGYTF.

The chain links TRBV7-9 to TRBJ2-6, with 10 positions matching TRBD1. V dropped 11 bases and J dropped 0; count of bases not matched to a gene: 4. The germline V gene encodes CDR1 SEHNR and CDR2 FQNEAQ (reference sequence). This CDR3 has 15 amino acids. The CDR3 bases are TGTGCCCCCGGGACAGGGGACTCTGGGGCCAACGTCCTGACTTTC. Residues: CAPGTGDSGANVLTF.

This clone was seen only a few times. The gene calls are TRBV28 and TRBJ1-6; 8 bases match TRBD1. Looked up from germline, CDR1 is MDHEN and CDR2 is SYDVKM. The V and J ends lost 7 bases and 10 bases, in that order; junction bases with no gene match: 9. This CDR3 spans 14 amino acids. CDR3 in amino acids: CASTATGVGSPLHF. CDR3 coding DNA: TGTGCCAGCACTGCGACAGGGGTAGGATCACCCCTCCACTTT.

The rearrangement joins TRBV4-3 to TRBJ1-5; tentative D call: TRBD1 (5 bases). Germline V CDR1 and CDR2: LGHNA, YSLEER. Trimming took 0 bases from V and 2 from J, leaving 5 bases between them. The CDR3 totals 14 residues. The CDR3 sequence is CASSQDRGNQPQHF. The CDR3 coding sequence is TGCGCCAGCAGCCAAGACAGGGGCAATCAGCCCCAGCATTTT.

This chain uses TRBV30 with TRBJ1-6; D is unclear. The CDR3 is 12 amino acids. Looked up from germline, CDR1 is GTSNPN and CDR2 is SVGIG (reference sequence). Trimming stripped 0 bases from V and 8 bases from J, with 5 bases between. The CDR3: CAWSVEYSPLHF. CDR3 nucleotides: TGTGCCTGGAGTGTGGAGTATTCACCCCTCCACTTT.

This clone was found once. This chain uses TRBV9 with TRBJ2-1; D is uncertain. Germline V gene data show CDR1 as SGDLS and CDR2 as YYNGEE. The CDR3 runs to 17 residues. Trimming took 3 bases from V and 4 from J, leaving 20 bases between them. The chain's CDR3 is CASSGPPGLHSYNEQFF. CDR3 sequence (DNA): TGTGCCAGCAGCGGCCCCCCGGGTCTTCATTCATACAATGAGCAGTTCTTC.

This sequence joins TRBV18 and TRBJ1-1, with 7 bases that match TRBD1. This CDR3 has 14 residues. Losses at the gene ends were 3 bases for V and 11 bases for J; bases not matched to a gene: 12. Germline V gene lookup returns CDR1 KGHSH and CDR2 LQKENI. The CDR3 coding sequence is TGTGCCAGCTCACCCCCCGACAGGGCCGCTCCGGCTTTCTTT. Its translation is CASSPPDRAAPAFF.

This chain uses TRBV4-3 with TRBJ1-4, with D possibly TRBD1 on 5 matching bases. CDR3 length: 18 residues. Trimming left V 0 bases short and J 3 bases short, with 17 bases between. Per germline, CDR1 LGHNA and CDR2 YSLEER. The DNA for the CDR3 is TGCGCCAGCAGCCAAGACAATTTGGGGGGAGGGCCTAATGAAAAACTGTTTTTT. Its translation is CASSQDNLGGGPNEKLFF.